Following are 30 T cell receptor beta chains from one sample sequenced in a study of a mutant IDH1 vaccine in newly diagnosed glioma. The assay was immunoSEQ multiplex PCR, and TCRdb's table has in-frame clones only and misses some. The sample has approximately 26,000 clones; around four fifths are singletons. No antigen is known for these receptors. Time point indicated: week 5, during vaccination. The vaccine gave 300 ug of a 20-mer mutant IDH1 peptide subcutaneously per dose. Sequencing used PBMCs, obtained from a glioma patient whose treatment included an IDH1 peptide vaccine. The source is a man aged 40-55 years with glioma. Some clones in this sample may be carry-over from other donors' samples.

V usage is TRBV6-1 and J usage is TRBJ2-5; 7 bases map to TRBD1. CDR3 length: 15 residues. J lost 5 bases, V lost 7 bases, and 13 bases had no gene match. CDR1 and CDR2 (germline): MNHNS, SASEGT. The CDR3 reads CASNLNQGGWETQYF. Written as DNA, the CDR3 is TGTGCCAGCAACCTAAACCAAGGGGGCTGGGAGACCCAGTACTTC.

The rearrangement uses TRBV4-1 and TRBJ1-4; D is unclear. The CDR3 length is 13 residues. Germline V gene sequence: CDR1 MGHRA, CDR2 YSYEKL. The V and J ends lost 0 bases and 8 bases respectively, with 7 bases between them. The CDR3 is CASSQDRSEKLFF. DNA for the CDR3: TGCGCCAGCAGCCAAGATCGTTCGGAAAAACTGTTTTTT.

The CDR3 region is CASTETTEAFF. CDR3 bases: TGTGCCAGCACCGAGACCACTGAAGCTTTCTTT. The genes are TRBV6-6 and TRBJ1-1; no clear D gene. Germline V gene lookup returns CDR1 MNHNY and CDR2 SVGAGI (reference sequence). Trimming cost V 7 bases and J 4 bases, with 7 bases left between them. CDR3 length: 11 amino acids.

The chain joins TRBV2 to TRBJ1-1; D is perhaps TRBD1 (6 bases). Trimming left V 3 bases short and J 5 bases short, with 19 bases between. Looked up from germline, CDR1 is SNHLY and CDR2 is FYNNEI. This CDR3 has 16 amino acids. This CDR3 is CASSDPGEARGTEAFF. The CDR3 DNA reads TGTGCCAGCAGTGATCCAGGGGAGGCACGGGGAACTGAAGCTTTCTTT.

V usage is TRBV6-6 and J usage is TRBJ1-6; D remains ambiguous. The length of the CDR3 is 11 residues. Per the germline V gene, CDR1 is MNHNY and CDR2 is SVGAGI (reference sequence). V dropped 8 bases and J dropped 12 bases, with 11 bases sitting between them. CDR3 in DNA: TGTGCCAGCGGGGTCGGGGAACCCCTCCACTTT. This codes for CASGVGEPLHF.

The chain has TRBV10-3 and TRBJ1-1, with a tentative D call TRBD1 (5 bases). The germline V gene has CDR1 ENHRY and CDR2 SYGVKD. The CDR3 is made up of 11 amino acids. The ends were cut back, 8 bases at V and 8 bases at J, with 12 bases in the middle. CDR3: CAIGGGAEAFF. The DNA of the CDR3 is TGTGCCATCGGCGGCGGGGCCGAAGCTTTCTTT.

V is TRBV7-9 and J is TRBJ1-2; D is uncertain. This CDR3 spans 13 amino acids. Trimming stripped 0 bases from V and 7 bases from J, with 9 bases between. CDR1 SEHNR and CDR2 FQNEAQ come from the germline V gene (reference sequence). The CDR3 here is CASSLATGGGYTF. The CDR3 DNA sequence: TGTGCCAGCAGCTTAGCGACGGGCGGTGGCTACACCTTC.

V and J are TRBV30 and TRBJ2-7; 10 bases are a match to TRBD1. Germline V CDR1 and CDR2: GTSNPN, SVGIG (reference sequence). V shed 5 bases and J 2 bases; nucleotides not matched to a gene: 6. The CDR3 covers 14 residues. The CDR3 DNA reads as TGTGCCTGGCTGCCCGGGACAGGGGCCTACGAGCAGTACTTC. Protein sequence: CAWLPGTGAYEQYF.

The chain joins TRBV19 to TRBJ1-2, with D possibly being TRBD1 (5 bases). The germline V and J ends were trimmed by 1 base and 7 bases, with 16 bases remaining between them. Germline V gives CDR1 LNHDA, CDR2 SQIVND (reference sequence). The CDR3 consists of 15 residues. CDR3 sequence reads: CASSIGGRVAVGYTF. The CDR3 nucleotides are TGTGCCAGTAGTATAGGAGGCAGGGTGGCCGTTGGCTACACCTTC. The variable domain in full, completed from reference TRBV19 and TRBJ1-2, reads DGGITQSPKYLFRKEGQNVTLSCEQNLNHDAMYWYRQDPGQGLRLIYYSQIVNDFQKGDIAEGYSVSREKKESFPLTVTSAQKNPTAFYLCASSIGGRVAVGYTFGSGTRLTVV.

The V gene is TRBV11-2, the J gene TRBJ2-2; unclear D gene. Germline lookup yields CDR1 SGHAT and CDR2 FQNNGV. The CDR3 is 13 residues long. The V gene lost 7 bases and the J gene lost 4 bases, with 10 bases spanning the gap. The chain's CDR3 is CASILRVTGELFF. In nucleotides, the CDR3 is TGTGCCAGCATCCTTCGGGTCACCGGGGAGCTGTTTTTT.

The V and J genes are TRBV5-1 and TRBJ1-6, with D maybe TRBD1 (6 bases). CDR1 is SGHRS and CDR2 is YFSETQ in the germline V gene. This CDR3 has 17 residues. Trimming pared 4 bases from V and 4 bases from J, leaving 18 bases between. The CDR3 DNA follows: TGCGCCAGCAGCCACAATTGGCCAGGACAGTATAATTCACCCCTCCACTTT. Amino acid sequence: CASSHNWPGQYNSPLHF.

The CDR3 loop reads CATSGGTGFVGETQYF. The CDR3 DNA reads as TGTGCCACCAGCGGCGGGACAGGGTTTGTGGGCGAGACCCAGTACTTC. V and J are TRBV15 and TRBJ2-5; TRBD1 matches at 9 bases. The CDR3 runs to 16 residues. V dropped 5 bases and J dropped 5; count of bases not matched to a gene: 12. The germline V gene encodes CDR1 LNHNV and CDR2 YYDKDF (reference sequence).

The rearrangement joins TRBV30 to TRBJ2-7; TRBD1 is a possible D gene (5 bases). This CDR3 comprises 15 residues. CDR1 is GTSNPN, CDR2 SVGIG, per germline (reference sequence). Deletions cut 0 bases from V and 8 bases from J, with 20 bases between. In DNA, the CDR3 is TGTGCCTGGAGTGTACTGGACATGGGATTTGCGAAGCAGTACTTC. Translating gives CAWSVLDMGFAKQYF.

The V and J genes are TRBV6-5 and TRBJ1-4; D unresolved. The V gene lost 8 bases and the J gene lost 0 bases, with 4 bases spanning the gap. CDR3 length: 12 amino acids. Germline-derived CDR1 and CDR2 are MNHEY and SVGAGI. CDR3 sequence (DNA): TGTGCCAGCCGGGCAACTAATGAAAAACTGTTTTTT. It translates to CASRATNEKLFF.

The chain has TRBV5-1 and TRBJ1-1, with 7 nucleotides matching TRBD1. The CDR3 totals 14 residues. Trimming at V came to 7 bases and at J to 3 bases, leaving 9 bases not matched to a gene. Germline CDR1 SGHRS, CDR2 YFSETQ. The CDR3 reads CASGLRQGHTEAFF. The CDR3, as DNA: TGCGCCAGCGGATTAAGACAGGGACACACTGAAGCTTTCTTT. The variable domain in full, with the rest retrieved from reference TRBV5-1 and TRBJ1-1, is KAGVTQTPRYLIKTRGQQVTLSCSPISGHRSVSWYQQTPGQGLQFLFEYFSETQRNKGNFPGRFSGRQFSNSRSEMNVSTLELGDSALYLCASGLRQGHTEAFFGQGTRLTVV.

This rearrangement joins TRBV6-5 to TRBJ2-3; 8 nucleotides agree with TRBD1. CDR1 MNHEY and CDR2 SVGAGI come from the germline V gene. CDR3 length: 15 amino acids. The V segment lost 5 bases and the J segment 6 bases; nucleotides outside the gene matches: 10. CDR3 bases: TGTGCCAGCAGTCCGACAGGGGTGAGTGGGGATACGCAGTATTTT. Its translation: CASSPTGVSGDTQYF.

The J gene is TRBJ1-2, the V gene TRBV2, with D unresolved. Looked up from germline, CDR1 is SNHLY and CDR2 is FYNNEI. This CDR3 is 14 amino acids long. The V end lost 7 bases, the J end lost 0 bases, and 12 bases lay between the germline ends. The CDR3: CASIQRESNYGYTF. For the CDR3, the DNA is TGTGCCAGCATCCAAAGGGAGTCTAACTATGGCTACACCTTC. Combining the CDR3 with reference TRBV2 and TRBJ1-2 gives the whole variable domain EPEVTQTPSHQVTQMGQEVILRCVPISNHLYFYWYRQILGQKVEFLVSFYNNEISEKSEIFDDQFSVERPDGSNFTLKIRSTKLEDSAMYFCASIQRESNYGYTFGSGTRLTVV.

The chain uses TRBV5-6 and TRBJ2-5; D is ambiguous. The CDR3 is 11 residues long. With 6 bases removed from V and 5 bases from J, the gap between germline ends came to 8 bases. In germline, CDR1 is SGHDT, CDR2 YYEEEE. The CDR3 loop is CASTLGETQYF. CDR3 bases: TGTGCCAGCACACTGGGCGAGACCCAGTACTTC.

The V and J genes are TRBV7-8 and TRBJ2-1; 11 bases agree with TRBD2. The germline V gene has CDR1 SGHVS and CDR2 FQNEAQ. V lost 0 bases, J lost 0 bases, and 4 bases stayed unmatched. This CDR3 is built from 18 residues. The CDR3: CASSLASSGGTSYNEQFF. Here the CDR3 DNA reads TGTGCCAGCAGCTTAGCTTCTAGCGGGGGGACCTCCTACAATGAGCAGTTCTTC. The full variable domain, rest sourced from reference TRBV7-8 and TRBJ2-1, is GAGVSQSPRYKVAKRGQDVALRCDPISGHVSLFWYQQALGQGPEFLTYFQNEAQLDKSGLPSDRFFAERPEGSVSTLKIQRTQQEDSAVYLCASSLASSGGTSYNEQFFGPGTRLTVL.

The rearrangement uses TRBV19 and TRBJ1-2; TRBD1 matches 7 bases. CDR1 LNHDA and CDR2 SQIVND come from the germline V gene (reference sequence). CDR3 size: 15 residues. With V trimmed by 6 bases and J by 5 bases, 12 bases remained unmatched. The CDR3: CASSPASGGGYGYTF. The CDR3, as DNA: TGTGCCAGTAGCCCTGCATCAGGGGGGGGATATGGCTACACCTTC. The full variable domain, rest sourced from reference TRBV19 and TRBJ1-2, is DGGITQSPKYLFRKEGQNVTLSCEQNLNHDAMYWYRQDPGQGLRLIYYSQIVNDFQKGDIAEGYSVSREKKESFPLTVTSAQKNPTAFYLCASSPASGGGYGYTFGSGTRLTVV.

This chain joins TRBV30 and TRBJ1-1; 12 positions agree with TRBD1. After removal of 4 bases from V and 5 bases from J, the junction contained 11 bases not matched to a gene. Germline V gene sequence: CDR1 GTSNPN, CDR2 SVGIG (reference sequence). The CDR3 sequence is 16 residues long. The CDR3: CAWTPGQGAGATEAFF. DNA for the CDR3: TGTGCCTGGACCCCGGGACAGGGGGCCGGAGCTACTGAAGCTTTCTTT.

The chain couples TRBV5-4 to TRBJ2-6, with D perhaps TRBD1 or TRBD2 (5 bases each). The CDR3 extends over 16 amino acids. V lost 4 bases and J lost 5, with 16 bases in between. Germline V lookup: CDR1 SGHNT, CDR2 YYREEE (reference sequence). CDR3: CASSPGTGLRANVLTF. In nucleotides, the CDR3 is TGTGCCAGCAGCCCGGGGACGGGTTTAAGGGCCAACGTCCTGACTTTC.

This clone was counted between two and nine times. This CDR3 is CASSEHQPQHF. CDR3 in DNA: TGTGCCAGCAGTGAACATCAGCCCCAGCATTTT. The V gene is TRBV6-1, the J gene TRBJ1-5; D is unresolved. V was pared by 2 bases and J by 5 bases, with 1 base between. CDR3 size: 11 residues. From germline, CDR1 is MNHNS and CDR2 SASEGT.

The gene calls are TRBV5-6 and TRBJ1-1, with a possible D match to TRBD1 (5 bases). Trimming removed 3 bases from V and 6 bases from J, with 15 bases in between. Looked up from germline, CDR1 is SGHDT and CDR2 is YYEEEE. The CDR3 loop spans 14 amino acids. CDR3 sequence: CASSSSEGLPEAFF. Here the CDR3 DNA reads TGTGCCAGCAGCTCATCAGAGGGGTTACCTGAAGCTTTCTTT.

The CDR3 DNA follows: TGTGCCAGCAGCTCGGGACAGAGGATATACGAGCAGTACTTC. Its protein is CASSSGQRIYEQYF. The chain recombines TRBV7-9 with TRBJ2-7, with TRBD1 identical over 7 bases. Losses at the gene ends were 4 bases for V and 4 bases for J; bases not matched to a gene: 7. This CDR3 has 14 amino acids. Germline V lookup: CDR1 SEHNR, CDR2 FQNEAQ (reference sequence).

This clone was observed a handful of times. This sequence joins TRBV5-4 and TRBJ1-6; 9 bases agree with TRBD1. This CDR3 is built from 16 residues. CDR1 and CDR2 (germline): SGHNT, YYREEE (reference sequence). Germline trimming cut 7 bases from V and 11 bases from J; bases unmatched to any gene: 16. CDR3 coding DNA: TGTGCCAGCGCGTACAGGGGGCCGGGGGTAGAGCCACCCCTCCACTTT. It encodes CASAYRGPGVEPPLHF.

This clone was counted a single time. This chain joins TRBV7-9 and TRBJ1-2, with D unresolved. Deletions cut 4 bases from V and 4 bases from J, with 16 bases between. The CDR3 has 15 amino acids. Germline loops: CDR1 SEHNR, CDR2 FQNEAQ (reference sequence). The CDR3 reads CASSSREKGPYGYTF. The CDR3, as DNA: TGTGCCAGCAGCTCCCGGGAAAAAGGACCCTATGGCTACACCTTC.

The V call is TRBV7-8, the J call TRBJ1-1, with 7 bases matching TRBD1. Germline values: CDR1 SGHVS, CDR2 FQNEAQ. Trimming at V came to 5 bases and at J to 10 bases, leaving 16 bases not matched to a gene. This CDR3 spans 15 amino acids. The CDR3 bases are TGTGCCAGCAGCCCCTACCTGCGGCAGGGGGTTGGAGCTTTCTTT. Protein product: CASSPYLRQGVGAFF.

This chain joins TRBV29-1 and TRBJ2-7; the D gene is possibly TRBD2 (5 bases). CDR1 is SQVTM and CDR2 is ANQGSEA in the germline V gene. The CDR3 loop spans 13 amino acids. Trimming left V 1 base short and J 2 bases short, with 9 bases between. CDR3 DNA sequence: TGCAGCGTTGAAGGGACTGACACCTACGAGCAGTACTTC. Its protein is CSVEGTDTYEQYF.

The gene calls are TRBV5-5 and TRBJ1-6; 9 nucleotides align to TRBD1. The CDR3 sequence is 14 residues long. In germline, CDR1 is SGHKS, CDR2 YYEKEE (reference sequence). V shed 3 bases and J 10 bases; nucleotides not matched to a gene: 5. The CDR3 protein is CASSYRGLGSPLHF. In DNA, the CDR3 is TGTGCCAGCAGCTACAGGGGGCTCGGATCACCCCTCCACTTT.